This T cell receptor beta chain came from a study of blood T cell repertoires in COVID-19. About the research overall: Acute and convalescent COVID-19 samples came from the United States, Italy and Spain. Sources were T cells, B-cell-depleted T cells, or PBMCs; the material itself was cDNA or gDNA.

Germline-derived CDR1 and CDR2 are SGHRS and YFSETQ. This CDR3 has 15 amino acids. With 5 bases clipped from V and 3 bases from J, the junction kept 6 bases outside the gene matches. As originally analysed: Reference gene primer amplification gave estimated nucleated cell counts. TCRdb's table, derived via immunoSEQ multiplex PCR, lists solely in-frame clones and lacks some. V and J calls and clone size come straight from that table; D and trimming were deduced from the DNA. The table includes 85,000 to 95,000 clones, around three quarters detected once. Sequencing was performed on peripheral blood. The chain has TRBV5-1 and TRBJ2-3, with TRBD2 matching 10 bases. This clonotype was sampled from a man in his 70s with acute or convalescent COVID-19. In nucleotides, the CDR3 is TGCGCCAGCAGTTCTACGACTAGCGGGACAGATACGCAGTATTTT. Protein sequence: CASSSTTSGTDTQYF.